A selection of T cell receptor beta chains follows, all from one sample in a study of vaccination effects on CD4 cells after COVID-19. These receptors have no identified antigens. Assay: immunoSEQ multiplex PCR; the TCRdb copy retains only in-frame clones and omits some. Of around 30,000 clones in the sample, approximately 63% were seen once. This material consisted of CD4+ T cells from PBMCs cultured without peptide, taken before COVID-19 vaccination. These receptors all come from a human donor who received a COVID-19 vaccine. Each CDR3 is given with its conserved first and last residue. D genes are given only for firm matches. Not every row has a clone size; where given, it reads once, few, many or a size class.

NA	NA	TRBV15	TRBJ2-3	CATSDGKADTQYF	TGTGCCACCTCTGACGGGAAGGCAGATACGCAGTATTTT
NA	NA	TRBV6-6	TRBJ1-1	CASSSMNTEAFF	TGTGCCAGCAGTTCCATGAACACTGAAGCTTTCTTT
NA	NA	TRBV6-2/TRBV6-3	TRBJ1-3	CASSSKTGTGNTIYF	TGTGCCAGCAGTTCAAAAACAGGGACTGGAAACACCATATATTTT
NA	few	TRBV15	TRBJ1-6	CATRGTLNSPLHF	TGTGCCACGAGGGGGACCCTGAATTCACCCCTCCACTTT
TRBD2	once	TRBV3-1/TRBV3-2	TRBJ2-7	CASSQAWRGGSSYEQYF	TGTGCCAGCAGCCAAGCTTGGAGGGGCGGGAGTTCCTACGAGCAGTACTTC
NA	NA	TRBV2	TRBJ1-4	CASSLISTNEKLFF	TGTGCCAGCAGTCTAATCTCAACTAATGAAAAACTGTTTTTT
NA	few	TRBV18	TRBJ2-5	CASSTPEIKTQYF	TGTGCCAGCTCAACACCGGAAATAAAGACCCAGTACTTC
NA	few	TRBV7-9	TRBJ2-1	CASSPRGSGDNEQFF	TGTGCCAGCAGCCCCAGGGGGAGCGGGGACAATGAGCAGTTCTTC
TRBD1	NA	TRBV2	TRBJ2-7	CASSEVQGASGEQYF	TGTGCCAGCAGTGAAGTCCAGGGGGCTTCAGGCGAGCAGTACTTC
NA	few	TRBV12-5	TRBJ2-1	CASGTTYNEQFF	TGTGCTAGTGGGACAACCTACAATGAGCAGTTCTTC
NA	NA	TRBV18	TRBJ2-4	CASSPPAGAKNIQYF	TGTGCCAGCTCACCACCGGCAGGGGCCAAAAACATTCAGTACTTC
NA	NA	TRBV6-6	TRBJ2-5	CASSDSQETQYF	TGTGCCAGCAGTGACAGCCAAGAGACCCAGTACTTC
NA	NA	TRBV7-9	TRBJ2-1	CASSSNEWEQFF	TGTGCCAGCAGCTCGAACGAGTGGGAGCAGTTCTTC
NA	NA	TRBV12-3/TRBV12-4	TRBJ2-7	CASSFGQPREQYF	TGTGCCAGCAGTTTCGGACAGCCCCGGGAGCAGTACTTC
TRBD2	NA	TRBV24-1	TRBJ2-3	CATAIRGGPGTQYF	TGTGCCACCGCCATCCGGGGGGGCCCGGGTACGCAGTATTTT
NA	NA	TRBV11-2	TRBJ1-3	CASSYRLGATGNTIYF	TGTGCCAGCAGCTACCGACTGGGAGCGACTGGAAACACCATATATTTT
TRBD1	NA	TRBV5-1	TRBJ1-2	CASSAGTGGSYGYTF	TGCGCCAGCAGCGCGGGGACAGGGGGGTCCTATGGCTACACCTTC
TRBD1	NA	TRBV30	TRBJ2-2	CAWSTLKTGPGELFF	TGTGCCTGGAGTACCTTAAAGACAGGGCCCGGGGAGCTGTTTTTT
NA	NA	TRBV12-3/TRBV12-4	TRBJ2-5	CASRVTGSGTQYF	TGTGCCAGCAGGGTCACAGGGTCGGGGACCCAGTACTTC
TRBD1	NA	TRBV19	TRBJ2-2	CASRRDRDFGELFF	TGTGCCAGTAGGAGGGACAGGGATTTCGGGGAGCTGTTTTTT
TRBD2	NA	TRBV5-4	TRBJ2-1	CASRTRREGLNEQFF	TGTGCCAGCAGAACAAGGCGGGAGGGCCTTAATGAGCAGTTCTTC
TRBD2	NA	TRBV2	TRBJ2-7	CASSVGGGQQYF	TGTGCCAGCAGTGTTGGCGGGGGGCAGCAGTACTTC
TRBD2	NA	TRBV11-2	TRBJ2-7	CASSSLAGVLYEQYF	TGTGCCAGCAGCTCTCTAGCGGGTGTACTCTACGAGCAGTACTTC
TRBD1	NA	TRBV18	TRBJ2-5	CASSPPSSGGRETQYF	TGTGCCAGCTCACCACCGTCTTCAGGGGGCCGGGAGACCCAGTACTTC
NA	NA	TRBV7-9	TRBJ2-1	CASSSRDGSYNEQFF	TGTGCCAGCAGCTCCCGGGACGGATCATACAATGAGCAGTTCTTC
NA	NA	TRBV21-1	TRBJ2-4	CASSKGAAPGIF	TGTGCCAGCAGCAAAGGGGCGGCTCCCGGGATCTTC
NA	NA	TRBV7-9	TRBJ2-7	CASSPAWVSDSPYEQYF	TGTGCCAGCAGCCCGGCGTGGGTCTCTGACTCCCCCTACGAGCAGTACTTC
TRBD2	NA	TRBV28	TRBJ2-7	CASTKSGGNAYEQYF	TGTGCCAGCACCAAAAGCGGGGGTAATGCCTACGAGCAGTACTTC
NA	NA	TRBV12-3/TRBV12-4	TRBJ2-7	CASSQQRYEQYF	TGTGCCAGCAGCCAGCAACGATACGAGCAGTACTTC
TRBD2	NA	TRBV19	TRBJ2-1	CATRLAGGSEQFF	TGTGCCACACGACTAGCGGGGGGGAGTGAGCAGTTCTTC
TRBD1	NA	TRBV5-1	TRBJ2-1	CASSSGTGGVYNEQFF	TGCGCCAGCAGCTCTGGGACAGGGGGGGTCTACAATGAGCAGTTCTTC
NA	NA	TRBV29-1	TRBJ1-1	CSVEGRKGTTINTEAFF	TGCAGCGTTGAAGGGAGGAAGGGGACGACGATTAACACTGAAGCTTTCTTT
TRBD1	NA	TRBV25-1	TRBJ1-2	CASSSGGIYGYTF	TGTGCCAGCAGTTCAGGGGGCATCTATGGCTACACCTTC
NA	NA	TRBV5-1	TRBJ2-2	CASSTTSGLTGELFF	TGCGCCAGCAGCACCACTAGTGGTTTGACCGGGGAGCTGTTTTTT
TRBD1	NA	TRBV6-5	TRBJ2-3	CASSDQGAIMDTQYF	TGTGCCAGCAGCGATCAGGGGGCCATTATGGATACGCAGTATTTT
NA	few	TRBV3-1/TRBV3-2	TRBJ2-5	CASSLKTRSETQYF	TGTGCCAGCAGCCTGAAAACGCGGTCAGAGACCCAGTACTTC
NA	few	TRBV7-9	TRBJ1-1	CASSPQGVVAEAFF	TGTGCCAGCAGCCCACAGGGAGTGGTAGCTGAAGCTTTCTTT
NA	few	TRBV4-1	TRBJ1-4	CASSQGATEINEKLFF	TGCGCCAGCAGCCAAGGGGCAACAGAGATTAATGAAAAACTGTTTTTT
NA	NA	TRBV7-8	TRBJ1-2	CASSLAGNNYGYTF	TGTGCCAGCAGCTTAGCCGGCAATAACTATGGCTACACCTTC
NA	NA	TRBV5-1	TRBJ1-2	CASSTDRSYGYTF	TGCGCCAGCAGCACCGACAGGAGCTATGGCTACACCTTC
NA	NA	TRBV6-1	TRBJ1-1	CASSEAWGESEAFF	TGTGCCAGCAGTGAAGCGTGGGGCGAATCTGAAGCTTTCTTT
NA	NA	TRBV9	TRBJ2-1	CASSPSSDPSYNEQFF	TGTGCCAGCAGCCCATCTAGCGACCCCTCCTACAATGAGCAGTTCTTC
NA	NA	TRBV19	TRBJ2-1	CASSISGDSYNEQFF	TGTGCCAGTAGTATTTCCGGGGACTCCTACAATGAGCAGTTCTTC
TRBD1	NA	TRBV16	TRBJ1-2	CASSQLNRGPSNGYTF	TGTGCCAGCAGCCAATTAAACAGGGGGCCTTCGAATGGCTACACCTTC
NA	few	TRBV3-1/TRBV3-2	TRBJ1-3	CASSGIGGILSGNTIYF	TGTGCCAGCAGTGGTATTGGCGGAATCCTCTCTGGAAACACCATATATTTT
TRBD1	once	TRBV19	TRBJ1-2	CASSPGQGEGNYGYTF	TGTGCCAGTAGTCCAGGACAGGGTGAGGGGAACTATGGCTACACCTTC
TRBD2	NA	TRBV19	TRBJ2-3	CASRRLAGGTDTQYF	TGTGCCAGTAGAAGACTAGCGGGAGGCACAGATACGCAGTATTTT
NA	NA	TRBV10-1	TRBJ1-1	CASSYLQERGPTEAFF	TGCGCCAGCAGTTACCTTCAGGAGCGAGGCCCCACTGAAGCTTTCTTT